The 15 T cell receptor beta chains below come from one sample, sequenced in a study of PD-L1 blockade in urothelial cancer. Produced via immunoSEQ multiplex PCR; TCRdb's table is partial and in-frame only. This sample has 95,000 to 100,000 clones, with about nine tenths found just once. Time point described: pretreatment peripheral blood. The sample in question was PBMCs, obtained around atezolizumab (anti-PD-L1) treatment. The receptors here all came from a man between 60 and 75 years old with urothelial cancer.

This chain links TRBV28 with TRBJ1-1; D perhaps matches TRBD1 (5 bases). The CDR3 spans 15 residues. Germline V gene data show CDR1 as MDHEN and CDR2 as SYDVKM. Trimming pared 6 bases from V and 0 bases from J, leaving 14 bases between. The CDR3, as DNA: TGTGCCAGCAGCCCTTGGGGGGGAATGAACACTGAAGCTTTCTTT. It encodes CASSPWGGMNTEAFF.

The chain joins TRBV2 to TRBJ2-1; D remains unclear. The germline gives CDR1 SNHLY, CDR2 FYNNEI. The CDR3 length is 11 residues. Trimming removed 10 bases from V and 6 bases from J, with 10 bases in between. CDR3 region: CAILVGNEQFF. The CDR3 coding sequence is TGTGCCATACTTGTTGGCAATGAGCAGTTCTTC.

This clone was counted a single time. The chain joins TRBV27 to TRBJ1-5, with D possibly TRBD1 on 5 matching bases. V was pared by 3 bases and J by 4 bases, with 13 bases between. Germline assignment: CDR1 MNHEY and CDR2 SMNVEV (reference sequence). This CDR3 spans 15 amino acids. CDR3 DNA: TGTGCCAGCAGTTTTTCGGTGGACACAAATCAGCCCCAGCATTTT. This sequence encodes CASSFSVDTNQPQHF.

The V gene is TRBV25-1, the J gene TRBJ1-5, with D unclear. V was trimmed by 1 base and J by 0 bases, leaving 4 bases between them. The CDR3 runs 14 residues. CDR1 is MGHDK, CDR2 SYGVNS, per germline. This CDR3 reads CASSELSSNQPQHF. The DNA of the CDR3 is TGTGCCAGCAGTGAATTGAGTAGCAATCAGCCCCAGCATTTT.

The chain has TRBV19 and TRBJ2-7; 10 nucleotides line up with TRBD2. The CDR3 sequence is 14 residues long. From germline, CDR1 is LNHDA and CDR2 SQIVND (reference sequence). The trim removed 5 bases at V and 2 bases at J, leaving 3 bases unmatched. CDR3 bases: TGTGCCAGTAGTCGACTAGCGGGCACCTACGAGCAGTACTTC. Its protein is CASSRLAGTYEQYF.

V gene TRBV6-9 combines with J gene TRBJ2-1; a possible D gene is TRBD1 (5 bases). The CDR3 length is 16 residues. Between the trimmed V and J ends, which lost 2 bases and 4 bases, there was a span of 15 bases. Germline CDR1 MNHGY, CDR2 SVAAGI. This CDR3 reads CASSYQDSPQYNEQFF. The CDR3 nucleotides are TGTGCCAGCAGTTATCAAGACAGTCCCCAGTACAATGAGCAGTTCTTC.

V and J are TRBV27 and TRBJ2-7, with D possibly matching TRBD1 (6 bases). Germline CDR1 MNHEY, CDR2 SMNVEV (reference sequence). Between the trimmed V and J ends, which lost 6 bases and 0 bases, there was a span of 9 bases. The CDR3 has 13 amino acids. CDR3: CASSYRASYEQYF. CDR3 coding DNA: TGTGCCAGCAGCTACAGGGCCTCCTACGAGCAGTACTTC.

The CDR3 DNA sequence: TGTGCCAGTGCGCCGGGACAGTGGTCCTACTTAGCCACAGATACGCAGTATTTT. The encoded protein is CASAPGQWSYLATDTQYF. The chain combines TRBV27 with TRBJ2-3, with 7 bases that match TRBD1. J was trimmed by 2 bases and V by 9 bases; bases with no gene match: 20. The germline gives CDR1 MNHEY, CDR2 SMNVEV (reference sequence). CDR3 length: 18 amino acids.

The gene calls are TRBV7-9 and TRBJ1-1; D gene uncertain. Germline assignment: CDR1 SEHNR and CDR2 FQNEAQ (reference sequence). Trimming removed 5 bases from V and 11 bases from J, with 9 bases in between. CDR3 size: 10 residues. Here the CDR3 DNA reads TGTGCCAGCAGCGGAGGATTGGCTTTCTTT. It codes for CASSGGLAFF.

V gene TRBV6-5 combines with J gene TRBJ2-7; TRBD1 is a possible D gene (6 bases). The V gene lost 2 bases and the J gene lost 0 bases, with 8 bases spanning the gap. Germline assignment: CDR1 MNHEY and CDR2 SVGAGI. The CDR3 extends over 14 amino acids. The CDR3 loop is CASSYRDTSYEQYF. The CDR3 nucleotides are TGTGCCAGCAGTTACCGGGACACCTCCTACGAGCAGTACTTC.

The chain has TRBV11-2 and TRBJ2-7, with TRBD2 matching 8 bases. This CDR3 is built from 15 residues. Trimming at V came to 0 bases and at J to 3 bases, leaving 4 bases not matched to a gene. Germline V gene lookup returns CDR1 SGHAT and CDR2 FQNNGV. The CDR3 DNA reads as TGTGCCAGCAGCTTAGAAGCGGGGGTTCACTACGAGCAGTACTTC. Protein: CASSLEAGVHYEQYF.

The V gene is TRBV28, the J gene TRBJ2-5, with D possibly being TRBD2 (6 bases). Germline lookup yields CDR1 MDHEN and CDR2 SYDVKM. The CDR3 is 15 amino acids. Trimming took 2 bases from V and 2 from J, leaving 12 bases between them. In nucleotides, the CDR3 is TGTGCCAGCAGTTTAGGGGCTGGGACTCAAGAGACCCAGTACTTC. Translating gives CASSLGAGTQETQYF. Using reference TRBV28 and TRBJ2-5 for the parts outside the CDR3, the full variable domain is DVKVTQSSRYLVKRTGEKVFLECVQDMDHENMFWYRQDPGLGLRLIYFSYDVKMKEKGDIPEGYSVSREKKERFSLILESASTNQTSMYLCASSLGAGTQETQYFGPGTRLLVL.

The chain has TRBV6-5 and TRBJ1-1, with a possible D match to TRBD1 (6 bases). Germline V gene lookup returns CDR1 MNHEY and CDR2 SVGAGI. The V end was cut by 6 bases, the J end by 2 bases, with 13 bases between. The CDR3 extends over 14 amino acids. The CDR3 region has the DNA TGTGCCAGCAGATCTCCGGGACACAACACTGAAGCTTTCTTT. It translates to CASRSPGHNTEAFF.

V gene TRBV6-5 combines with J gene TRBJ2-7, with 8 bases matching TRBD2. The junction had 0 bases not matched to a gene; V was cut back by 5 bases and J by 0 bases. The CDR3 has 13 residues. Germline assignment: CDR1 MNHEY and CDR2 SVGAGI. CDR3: CASSGTSSYEQYF. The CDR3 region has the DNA TGTGCCAGCAGTGGGACTAGCTCCTACGAGCAGTACTTC.

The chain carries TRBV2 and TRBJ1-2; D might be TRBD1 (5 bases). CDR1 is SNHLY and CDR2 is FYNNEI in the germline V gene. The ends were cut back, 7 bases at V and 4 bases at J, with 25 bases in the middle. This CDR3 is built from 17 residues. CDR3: CASTNPEWGPQSYGYTF. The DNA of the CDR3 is TGTGCCAGCACAAACCCAGAATGGGGCCCGCAGAGCTATGGCTACACCTTC.